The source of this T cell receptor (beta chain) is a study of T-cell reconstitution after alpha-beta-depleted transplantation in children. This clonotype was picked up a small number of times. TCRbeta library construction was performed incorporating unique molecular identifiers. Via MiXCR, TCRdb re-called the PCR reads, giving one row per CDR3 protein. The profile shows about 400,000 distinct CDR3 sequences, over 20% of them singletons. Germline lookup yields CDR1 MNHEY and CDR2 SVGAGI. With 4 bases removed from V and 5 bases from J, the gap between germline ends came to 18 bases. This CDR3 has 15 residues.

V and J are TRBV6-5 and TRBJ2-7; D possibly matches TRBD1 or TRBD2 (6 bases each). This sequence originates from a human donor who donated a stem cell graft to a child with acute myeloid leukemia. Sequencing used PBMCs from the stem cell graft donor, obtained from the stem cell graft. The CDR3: CASSFRGDIIHEQYF. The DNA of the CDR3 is TGTGCCAGCAGTTTCCGCGGGGACATAATCCACGAGCAGTACTTC.